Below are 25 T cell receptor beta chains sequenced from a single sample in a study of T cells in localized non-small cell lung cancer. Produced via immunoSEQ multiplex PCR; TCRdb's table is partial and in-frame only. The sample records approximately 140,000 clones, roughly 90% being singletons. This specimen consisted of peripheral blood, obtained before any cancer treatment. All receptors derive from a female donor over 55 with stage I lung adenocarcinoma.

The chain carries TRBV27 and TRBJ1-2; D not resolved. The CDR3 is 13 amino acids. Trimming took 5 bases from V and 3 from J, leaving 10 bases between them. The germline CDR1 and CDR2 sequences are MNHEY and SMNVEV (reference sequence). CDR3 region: CASSASSYYGYTF. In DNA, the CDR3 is TGTGCCAGCAGTGCCTCAAGTTACTATGGCTACACCTTC.

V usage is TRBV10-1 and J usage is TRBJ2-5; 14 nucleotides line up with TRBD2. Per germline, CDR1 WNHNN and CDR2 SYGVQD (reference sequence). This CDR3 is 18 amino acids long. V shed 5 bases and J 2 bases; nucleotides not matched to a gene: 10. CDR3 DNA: TGCGCCAGCAGTCCCGGGACTAGCGGGAGCGGTGTACAAGAGACCCAGTACTTC. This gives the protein CASSPGTSGSGVQETQYF.

CDR3 nucleotides: TGTGCCAGCACCACAGGGGGCAGAAACGCTGAAGCTTTCTTT. The encoded protein is CASTTGGRNAEAFF. V is TRBV28 and J is TRBJ1-1; TRBD1 matches at 9 bases. This CDR3 comprises 14 residues. Germline V gene sequence: CDR1 MDHEN, CDR2 SYDVKM. Germline trimming cut 7 bases from V and 6 bases from J; bases unmatched to any gene: 9.

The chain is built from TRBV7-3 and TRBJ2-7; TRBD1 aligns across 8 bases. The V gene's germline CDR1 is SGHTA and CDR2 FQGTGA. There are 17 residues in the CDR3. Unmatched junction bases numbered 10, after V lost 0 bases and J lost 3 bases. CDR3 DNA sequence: TGTGCCAGCAGCTTAACGCTAGGACAGGGTAAGGACTACGAGCAGTACTTC. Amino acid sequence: CASSLTLGQGKDYEQYF.

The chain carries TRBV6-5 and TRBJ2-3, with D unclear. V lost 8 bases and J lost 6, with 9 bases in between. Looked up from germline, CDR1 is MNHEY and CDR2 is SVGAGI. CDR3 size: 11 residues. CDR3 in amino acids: CASSRSDTQYF. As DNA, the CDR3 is TGTGCCAGCTCCCGGAGCGATACGCAGTATTTT.

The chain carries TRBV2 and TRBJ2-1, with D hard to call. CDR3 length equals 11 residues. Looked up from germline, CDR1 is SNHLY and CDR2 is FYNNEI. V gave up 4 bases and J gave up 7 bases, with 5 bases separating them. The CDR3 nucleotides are TGTGCCAGCAGTGTTGCGAATGAGCAGTTCTTC. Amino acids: CASSVANEQFF. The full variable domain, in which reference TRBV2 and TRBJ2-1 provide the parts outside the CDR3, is EPEVTQTPSHQVTQMGQEVILRCVPISNHLYFYWYRQILGQKVEFLVSFYNNEISEKSEIFDDQFSVERPDGSNFTLKIRSTKLEDSAMYFCASSVANEQFFGPGTRLTVL.

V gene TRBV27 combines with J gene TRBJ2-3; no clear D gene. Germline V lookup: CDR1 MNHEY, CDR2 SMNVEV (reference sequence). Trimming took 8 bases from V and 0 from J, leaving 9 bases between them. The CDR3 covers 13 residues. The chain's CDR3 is CASCRQSTDTQYF. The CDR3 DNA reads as TGTGCCAGCTGTCGTCAAAGCACAGATACGCAGTATTTT.

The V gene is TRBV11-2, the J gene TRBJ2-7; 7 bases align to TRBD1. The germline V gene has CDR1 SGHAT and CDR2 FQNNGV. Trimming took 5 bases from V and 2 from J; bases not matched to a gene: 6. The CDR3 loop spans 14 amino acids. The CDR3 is CASSLTGTAYEQYF. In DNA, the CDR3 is TGTGCCAGCAGCCTTACAGGGACAGCCTACGAGCAGTACTTC.

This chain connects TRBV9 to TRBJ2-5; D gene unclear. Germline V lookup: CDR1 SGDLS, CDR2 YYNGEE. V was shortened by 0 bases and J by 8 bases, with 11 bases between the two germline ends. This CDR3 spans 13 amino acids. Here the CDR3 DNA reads TGTGCCAGCAGCGTAGACCAGGTACAAACCCAGTACTTC. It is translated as CASSVDQVQTQYF.

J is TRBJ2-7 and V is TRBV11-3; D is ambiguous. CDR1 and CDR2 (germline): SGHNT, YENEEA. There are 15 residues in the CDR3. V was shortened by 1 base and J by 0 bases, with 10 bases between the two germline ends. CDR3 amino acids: CASSLAVGYSYEQYF. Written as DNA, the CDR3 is TGTGCCAGCAGCTTAGCTGTCGGGTACTCCTACGAGCAGTACTTC.

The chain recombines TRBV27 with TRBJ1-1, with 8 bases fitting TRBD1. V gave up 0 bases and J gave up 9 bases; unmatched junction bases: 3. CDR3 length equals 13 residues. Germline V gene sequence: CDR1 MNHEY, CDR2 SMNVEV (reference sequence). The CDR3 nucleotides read TGTGCCAGCAGTTTATCAGGACAGGGTAAAGCTTTCTTT. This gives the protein CASSLSGQGKAFF.

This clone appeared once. The CDR3 region is CASSSHRDRANQPQHF. The DNA of the CDR3 is TGTGCCAGCAGTTCCCACCGGGACAGGGCTAATCAGCCCCAGCATTTT. V gene TRBV28 combines with J gene TRBJ1-5; 9 bases match TRBD1. The CDR3 extends over 16 amino acids. V gave up 4 bases and J gave up 4 bases; unmatched junction bases: 8. The germline gives CDR1 MDHEN, CDR2 SYDVKM.

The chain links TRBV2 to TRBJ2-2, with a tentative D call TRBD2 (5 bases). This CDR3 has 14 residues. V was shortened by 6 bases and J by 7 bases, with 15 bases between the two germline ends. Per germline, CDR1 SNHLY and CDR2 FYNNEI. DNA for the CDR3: TGTGCCAGCAGCCCCAAAGGAGCGGTCGGGGAGCTGTTTTTT. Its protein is CASSPKGAVGELFF.

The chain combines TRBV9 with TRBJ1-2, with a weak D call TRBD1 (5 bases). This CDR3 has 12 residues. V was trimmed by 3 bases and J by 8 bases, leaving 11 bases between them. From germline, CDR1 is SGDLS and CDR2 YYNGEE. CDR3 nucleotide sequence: TGTGCCAGCAGCGGGACACTTGGGGGCTACACCTTC. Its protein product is CASSGTLGGYTF.

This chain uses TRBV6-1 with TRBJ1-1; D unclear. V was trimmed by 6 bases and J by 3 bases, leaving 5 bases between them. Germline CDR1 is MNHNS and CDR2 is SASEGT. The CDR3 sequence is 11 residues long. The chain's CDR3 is CASRHYTEAFF. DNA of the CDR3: TGTGCCAGCAGGCATTACACTGAAGCTTTCTTT.

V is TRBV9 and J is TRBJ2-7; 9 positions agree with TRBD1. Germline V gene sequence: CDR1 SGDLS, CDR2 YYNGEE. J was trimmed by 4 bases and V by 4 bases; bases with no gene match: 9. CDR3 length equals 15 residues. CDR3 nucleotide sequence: TGTGCCAGCAGCCGTACAGGGGGCGCATGGTACGAGCAGTACTTC. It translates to CASSRTGGAWYEQYF.

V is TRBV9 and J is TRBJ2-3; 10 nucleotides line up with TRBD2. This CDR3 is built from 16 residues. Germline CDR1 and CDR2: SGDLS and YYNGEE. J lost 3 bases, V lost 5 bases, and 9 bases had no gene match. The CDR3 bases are TGTGCCAGCAGTTATCTAAAAGCGGGAGGGACAGATACGCAGTATTTT. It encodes CASSYLKAGGTDTQYF.

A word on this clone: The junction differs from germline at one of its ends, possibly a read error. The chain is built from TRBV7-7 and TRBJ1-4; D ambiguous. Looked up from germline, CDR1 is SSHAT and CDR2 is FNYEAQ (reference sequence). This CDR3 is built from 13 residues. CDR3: CASSLVLHEKLFF. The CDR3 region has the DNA TGTGCTAGCAGCTTAGTCCTCCATGAAAAACTGTTTTTT.

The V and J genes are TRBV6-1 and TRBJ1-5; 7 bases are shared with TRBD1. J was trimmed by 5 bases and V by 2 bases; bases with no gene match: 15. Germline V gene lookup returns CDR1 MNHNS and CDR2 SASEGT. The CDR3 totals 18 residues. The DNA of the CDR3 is TGTGCCAGCAGTGAAAGGTTCACCGGGACAGAGAAAGATCAGCCCCAGCATTTT. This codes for CASSERFTGTEKDQPQHF.

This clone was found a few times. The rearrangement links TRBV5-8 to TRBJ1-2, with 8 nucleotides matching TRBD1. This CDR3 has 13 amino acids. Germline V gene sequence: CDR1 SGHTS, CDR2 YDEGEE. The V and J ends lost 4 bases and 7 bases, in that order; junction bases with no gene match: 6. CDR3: CASSLQGAFGYTF. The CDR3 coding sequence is TGTGCCAGCAGCCTTCAGGGGGCCTTTGGCTACACCTTC.

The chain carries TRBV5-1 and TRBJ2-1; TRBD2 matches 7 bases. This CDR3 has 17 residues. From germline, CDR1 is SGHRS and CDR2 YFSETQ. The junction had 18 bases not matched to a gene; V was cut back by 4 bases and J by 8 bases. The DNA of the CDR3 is TGCGCCAGCAGCCCTCGGTTGACTAGCATAGCTAGATATGAGCAGTTCTTC. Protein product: CASSPRLTSIARYEQFF.

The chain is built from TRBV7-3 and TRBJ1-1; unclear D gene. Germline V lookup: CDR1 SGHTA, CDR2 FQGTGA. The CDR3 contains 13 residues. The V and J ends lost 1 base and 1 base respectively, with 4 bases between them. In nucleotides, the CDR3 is TGTGCCAGCAGCTTAATGCCGAACACTGAAGCTTTCTTT. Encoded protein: CASSLMPNTEAFF.

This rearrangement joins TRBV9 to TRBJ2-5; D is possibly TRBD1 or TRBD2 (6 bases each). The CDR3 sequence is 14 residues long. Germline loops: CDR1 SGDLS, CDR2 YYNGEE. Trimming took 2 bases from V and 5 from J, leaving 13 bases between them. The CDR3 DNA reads TGTGCCAGCAGCGTTTCGGGGGCTCGGGAGACCCAGTACTTC. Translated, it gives CASSVSGARETQYF.

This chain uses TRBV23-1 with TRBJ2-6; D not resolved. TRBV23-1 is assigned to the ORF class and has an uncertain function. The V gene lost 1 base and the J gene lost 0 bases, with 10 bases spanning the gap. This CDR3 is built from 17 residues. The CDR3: CASSQCLRDSGANVLTF. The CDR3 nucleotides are TGCGCCAGCAGTCAATGCCTTAGGGACTCTGGGGCCAACGTCCTGACTTTC.

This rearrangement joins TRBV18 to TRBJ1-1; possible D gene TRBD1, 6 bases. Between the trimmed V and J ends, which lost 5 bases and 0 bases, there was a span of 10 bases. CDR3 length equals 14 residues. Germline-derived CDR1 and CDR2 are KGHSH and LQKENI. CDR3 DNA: TGTGCCAGCTCAGGACAGAGTATGAACACTGAAGCTTTCTTT. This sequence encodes CASSGQSMNTEAFF.